This TCR beta chain was captured by sequencing in a study of molecular identifiers for immune sequencing clone quantification. Bulk TCR library preparation followed previously described methods with listed TCR primers. Using its own MiXCR run on the PCR reads, TCRdb lists one record per CDR3 protein. Counted here are some 59,000 distinct CDR3 sequences, approximately 25% occurring once; the ten biggest clones make up under 2%. Germline V gives CDR1 LGHNT, CDR2 FRNRAP. V lost 6 bases and J lost 7; bases outside the gene matches: 10. The CDR3 runs 15 residues. Regarding this clonotype: Just one base apart from a much larger clone, this may be a read error.

The receptor's source is a human donor in good health. Some libraries in this study had Jurkat cell RNA spiked in. The chain combines TRBV12-5 with TRBJ2-1, with 9 bases aligning to TRBD1. Sample: naive CD8+ T cells from blood, with Jurkat cell RNA spiked in. Documented subset: FACS-sorted CD8+CD4-CCR7+CD45RA+ naive T cells. The CDR3 reads CASGEGQGRNNEQFF. DNA of the CDR3: TGTGCTAGTGGCGAGGGACAGGGTCGAAATAATGAGCAGTTCTTC.